The 10 T cell receptor beta chains listed next were all sequenced from one sample in a study of cytomegalovirus exposure and HLA in healthy donors. The PCR had 60 Vbeta and 13 Jbeta primers. The assay was immunoSEQ multiplex PCR, and TCRdb's table has in-frame clones only and misses some. The sample has 280,000 or so clones, roughly 90% seen once; the top ten hold about 2%. The specimen was PBMCs. The receptors shown here come from a woman between 18 and 29 years old in good health and CMV-seronegative.

The CDR3: CASSYRGSGGYTF. The CDR3 DNA reads TGCGCCAGCAGTTACAGGGGATCGGGCGGCTACACCTTC. The J gene is TRBJ1-2, the V gene TRBV10-2; 7 nucleotides match TRBD1. There are 13 residues in the CDR3. Germline assignment: CDR1 WSHSY and CDR2 SAAADI. J lost 8 bases, V lost 5 bases, and 8 bases had no gene match.

This clone has only one observation. This rearrangement joins TRBV2 to TRBJ2-7, with D possibly being TRBD1 (6 bases). CDR3 length: 12 residues. Germline CDR1 is SNHLY and CDR2 is FYNNEI. The V gene lost 6 bases and the J gene lost 2 bases, with 8 bases spanning the gap. CDR3 sequence (DNA): TGTGCCAGCAGCAAGGGGGCCTACGAGCAGTACTTC. This encodes CASSKGAYEQYF.

Concerning this clone itself: The identical CDR3 is also encoded by other nucleotide sequences in the sample. This chain connects TRBV9 to TRBJ2-3, with 7 bases that match TRBD1. Losses at the gene ends were 3 bases for V and 5 bases for J; bases not matched to a gene: 3. Germline CDR1 and CDR2: SGDLS and YYNGEE. This CDR3 contains 13 residues. This CDR3 reads CASSGPGGDTQYF. Written as DNA, the CDR3 is TGTGCCAGCAGCGGGCCAGGGGGAGATACGCAGTATTTT.

The genes are TRBV10-3 and TRBJ1-3; no clear D gene. The germline V and J ends were trimmed by 10 bases and 2 bases, with 12 bases remaining between them. Germline V gene lookup returns CDR1 ENHRY and CDR2 SYGVKD. The CDR3 runs 13 residues. CDR3 DNA: TGTGCCAGCAGCCCGGTCACTGGAAACACCATATATTTT. It encodes CASSPVTGNTIYF.

The V gene is TRBV7-8, the J gene TRBJ2-2, with 8 bases aligning to TRBD1. This CDR3 region has 16 residues. V shed 4 bases, J shed 1 base, and the junction held 5 bases outside the gene matches. Looked up from germline, CDR1 is SGHVS and CDR2 is FQNEAQ. The CDR3, as DNA: TGTGCCAGCAGCTCTAGACAGGGGAAGAACACCGGGGAGCTGTTTTTT. It specifies CASSSRQGKNTGELFF.

V usage is TRBV5-6 and J usage is TRBJ1-2; D possibly corresponds to TRBD1 (5 bases). The CDR3 contains 14 residues. V lost 3 bases and J 5 bases, leaving 14 bases between the germline ends. Per the germline V gene, CDR1 is SGHDT and CDR2 is YYEEEE. The CDR3 is CASSSARATYGYTF. CDR3 coding DNA: TGTGCCAGCAGCTCTGCCAGGGCGACATATGGCTACACCTTC.

This clone was observed a handful of times. V gene TRBV29-1 combines with J gene TRBJ1-1; 8 bases map to TRBD1. Per germline, CDR1 SQVTM and CDR2 ANQGSEA. The CDR3 sequence is 11 residues long. The V gene end was trimmed by 6 bases and the J gene end by 6 bases; junction bases not matched to a gene: 3. CDR3 residues: CSVEDRAEAFF. The CDR3 DNA sequence: TGCAGCGTAGAGGACAGGGCTGAAGCTTTCTTT.

The gene calls are TRBV13 and TRBJ1-1, with D possibly matching TRBD1 (5 bases). Between the trimmed V and J ends, which lost 1 base and 8 bases, there was a span of 11 bases. Germline CDR1 reads PRHDT; CDR2 reads FYEKMQ (reference sequence). CDR3 size: 13 residues. The CDR3 DNA reads TGTGCCAGCAGCTTAGTGGGGCGCGGAGAAGCTTTCTTT. Translating it yields CASSLVGRGEAFF.

This rearrangement joins TRBV11-3 to TRBJ2-7; 8 bases match TRBD1. J was trimmed by 5 bases and V by 1 base; bases with no gene match: 10. Germline-derived CDR1 and CDR2 are SGHNT and YENEEA. The CDR3 consists of 16 residues. The CDR3 here is CASSLGFGDRSDEQYF. The CDR3 DNA follows: TGTGCCAGCAGCTTAGGGTTTGGGGACAGGTCGGACGAGCAGTACTTC.

The chain joins TRBV21-1 to TRBJ1-2; the table gives TRBD1 as D, unverified against the DNA. TRBV21-1 represents a pseudogene. This CDR3 has 16 amino acids. DNA for the CDR3: TGTGCCAGCAGCAAAGACAGGGGGGAACGTATCTATGGCTACACCTTC. Residues: CASSKDRGERIYGYTF.